A selection of T cell receptor beta chains follows, all from one sample in a study of molecular identifiers for immune sequencing clone quantification. TCRdb recomputed calls from the PCR reads with MiXCR, one row per CDR3 protein. The sample has some 580,000 distinct CDR3 sequences; about 25% are singletons. Sequencing was done on a sample of naive CD8+ T cells from blood, with Jurkat cell RNA spiked in. The receptors were gathered from a human donor in good health. Some libraries in this study had Jurkat cell RNA spiked in. CDR3s include the opening cysteine and the closing phenylalanine or tryptophan. A D gene is named only where the DNA matches it firmly. A clone size is listed for some rows: how often the clone was seen (once, few, many), or a class if it is expanded.

v_gene	d_gene	j_gene	abundance	CDR3aa	CDR3nt
TRBV27	.	TRBJ2-7	.	CASSSLMSGEQYF	TGTGCCAGCAGTTCCCTAATGAGTGGGGAGCAGTACTTC
TRBV20-1	.	TRBJ2-7	.	CSARGRVSYEQYF	TGCAGTGCTAGAGGCAGGGTTTCCTACGAGCAGTACTTC
TRBV30	TRBD1	TRBJ2-3	.	CAWTTGTGGSDTQYF	TGTGCCTGGACTACTGGGACAGGGGGCTCAGATACGCAGTATTTT
TRBV7-7	TRBD2	TRBJ2-1	.	CASSNLAAYNEQIF	TGTGCTAGCAGCAACCTAGCGGCCTACAATGAGCAGATCTTC
TRBV29-1	.	TRBJ2-1	.	CSVPRGDNEQFF	TGCAGCGTGCCCAGGGGGGACAATGAGCAGTTCTTC
TRBV5-1	TRBD1	TRBJ2-1	.	CASSFTGQVYNEQFF	TGCGCCAGCAGCTTTACGGGACAGGTCTACAATGAGCAGTTCTTC
TRBV10-3	.	TRBJ1-5	many	CAISAGYSNQPQHF	TGTGCCATCAGTGCCGGTTATAGCAATCAGCCCCAGCATTTT
TRBV2	TRBD1	TRBJ1-1	many	CASSSGTGMEMAEAFF	TGTGCCAGCAGTTCCGGGACAGGAATGGAAATGGCTGAAGCTTTCTTT
TRBV3-1	.	TRBJ2-2	many	CASSQHYGPTGELFF	TGTGCCAGCAGCCAACATTATGGTCCGACCGGGGAGCTGTTTTTT
TRBV29-1	TRBD2	TRBJ2-1	.	CGVEGLAEVQSSYNEQFF	TGCGGCGTTGAAGGTCTAGCGGAAGTTCAGAGCTCCTACAATGAGCAGTTCTTC
TRBV3-1	.	TRBJ2-1	.	CASSPSGGVLFDEQFF	TGTGCCAGCAGCCCCTCCGGTGGAGTGCTATTTGATGAGCAGTTCTTC
TRBV4-3	.	TRBJ1-3	many	CASSQGAGAGNTIYF	TGCGCCAGCAGCCAAGGGGCGGGGGCCGGAAACACCATATATTTT
TRBV19	.	TRBJ2-1	.	CAGSIIIYNEQFF	TGTGCCGGTAGTATAATTATCTACAATGAGCAGTTCTTC
TRBV24-1	.	TRBJ2-1	few	CATSDFMRDQYNEQFF	TGTGCCACCAGTGATTTTATGCGGGACCAATACAATGAGCAGTTCTTC
TRBV30	TRBD1	TRBJ2-5	few	CAWSTGTGQETQYF	TGTGCCTGGAGCACCGGGACAGGCCAAGAGACCCAGTACTTC
TRBV5-6	TRBD1	TRBJ2-7	few	CASSAGTGFSYEQYF	TGTGCCAGCAGCGCCGGGACAGGCTTCTCCTACGAGCAGTACTTC
TRBV7-9	.	TRBJ2-2	many	CASSSASAGELFF	TGTGCCAGCAGCTCCGCTAGCGCCGGGGAGCTGTTTTTT
TRBV27	.	TRBJ1-6	many	CASSLKYNSPLHF	TGTGCCAGCAGTTTGAAGTATAATTCACCCCTCCACTTT
TRBV4-1	.	TRBJ2-1	few	CASSQVVGSLGLYNEQFF	TGCGCCAGCAGCCAAGTTGTTGGGAGTCTAGGTCTATACAATGAGCAGTTCTTC
TRBV19	.	TRBJ2-5	few	CASSSRDWGQETQYF	TGTGCCAGTAGTTCCCGGGACTGGGGTCAAGAGACCCAGTACTTC
TRBV30	TRBD1	TRBJ2-7	.	CAWSEGQGYEQYF	TGTGCCTGGAGTGAGGGACAGGGCTACGAGCAGTACTTC
TRBV28	TRBD2	TRBJ2-7	few	CASSPVAGDEQYF	TGTGCCAGCAGCCCAGTAGCGGGAGACGAGCAGTACTTC
TRBV5-1	.	TRBJ2-3	.	CASSFVAAYSATDTQYF	TGCGCCAGCAGTTTCGTTGCCGCATACTCCGCCACAGATACGCAGTATTTT
TRBV9	.	TRBJ2-1	many	CASSSEREAGNEQFF	TGTGCCAGCAGCTCCGAAAGGGAGGCGGGTAATGAGCAGTTCTTC
TRBV5-1	.	TRBJ2-1	few	CASSLAGLAPLEQFF	TGCGCCAGCAGCTTGGCCGGGTTAGCCCCCCTTGAGCAGTTCTTC
TRBV3-1	.	TRBJ2-7	.	CASSHGYERYF	TGTGCCAGCAGCCACGGATACGAGCGGTACTTC
TRBV29-1	.	TRBJ1-1	many	CSVIPENTEAFF	TGCAGCGTTATCCCAGAGAACACTGAAGCTTTCTTT
TRBV10-3	.	TRBJ2-7	.	CAISDQGSTYEQYF	TGTGCCATCAGTGACCAGGGCTCCACCTACGAGCAGTACTTC
TRBV28	.	TRBJ2-3	many	CASSLILILDSDTQYF	TGTGCCAGCAGTTTAATCTTAATTTTGGATTCGGATACGCAGTATTTT
TRBV4-3	.	TRBJ2-3	.	CTHNQDPAGLTDTQYF	TGCACCCACAACCAAGACCCCGCGGGCCTCACAGATACGCAGTATTTT
TRBV5-6	TRBD2	TRBJ2-1	.	CASQLAEHYNEQFF	TGTGCCAGCCAACTAGCGGAACACTACAATGAGCAGTTCTTC
TRBV27	.	TRBJ1-1	.	CASNLGLMNTEAFF	TGTGCCAGCAATTTGGGCCTTATGAACACTGAAGCTTTCTTT
TRBV29-1	TRBD2	TRBJ2-7	many	CSVVRREGYEQYF	TGCAGCGTTGTCCGCCGGGAGGGCTACGAGCAGTACTTC
TRBV7-9	.	TRBJ2-1	many	CASSSSTEKGAYNEQFF	TGTGCCAGCAGCTCAAGTACAGAGAAAGGGGCCTACAATGAGCAGTTCTTC
TRBV27	.	TRBJ2-6	many	CASSPLQPSGANVLTF	TGTGCCAGCAGTCCGTTACAGCCTTCTGGGGCCAACGTCCTGACTTTC
TRBV5-6	.	TRBJ1-5	many	CASSLAIGGNQPQHF	TGTGCCAGCAGCTTGGCCATAGGGGGCAATCAGCCCCAGCATTTT
TRBV2	TRBD2	TRBJ2-2	few	CASSDPPGGAGELFF	TGTGCCAGCAGCGATCCCCCCGGGGGGGCCGGGGAGCTGTTTTTT
TRBV7-6	TRBD1	TRBJ1-3	.	CASSPTRDRVDIIYF	TGTGCCAGCAGCCCAACCCGGGACAGGGTGGACATCATATATTTT
TRBV30	.	TRBJ2-7	.	CAWNPGPFLAPSSYEQYF	TGTGCCTGGAACCCCGGCCCCTTTCTAGCGCCGAGCTCCTACGAGCAGTACTTC
TRBV6-2/TRBV6-3	.	TRBJ2-2	.	CASSLARYDTGELFF	TGTGCCAGCAGCCTGGCGCGATACGACACCGGGGAGCTGTTTTTT
TRBV4-1	TRBD2	TRBJ2-2	few	CASSQVGLAGVLNTGELFF	TGCGCCAGCAGCCAAGTGGGACTAGCGGGGGTCTTGAACACCGGGGAGCTGTTTTTT
TRBV29-1	.	TRBJ1-1	many	CSVDLQDSPEAFF	TGCAGCGTTGACCTCCAGGACAGTCCAGAAGCTTTCTTT
TRBV6-5	.	TRBJ2-1	.	CASSYSLQGPNEQFF	TGTGCCAGCAGTTATTCACTACAGGGACCGAATGAGCAGTTCTTC
TRBV7-8	.	TRBJ1-2	few	CASSYTGTYGYTF	TGTGCCAGCAGCTACACAGGGACTTATGGCTACACCTTC
TRBV27	.	TRBJ2-7	many	CASTQGHRPYEQYF	TGTGCCAGCACCCAAGGGCACCGGCCCTACGAGCAGTACTTC
TRBV6-5	.	TRBJ2-3	many	CASKDSTDTQYF	TGTGCCAGCAAAGACAGCACAGATACGCAGTATTTT
TRBV6-5	.	TRBJ2-5	many	CASRPDSSPLETQYF	TGTGCCAGCAGGCCCGACAGTTCTCCCCTGGAGACCCAGTACTTC
TRBV12-3/TRBV12-4	.	TRBJ1-1	many	CASSPPSQRERAFF	TGTGCCAGCAGTCCGCCGTCACAGAGGGAGCGAGCTTTCTTT
TRBV2	TRBD1	TRBJ2-3	many	CASEDRVSTDTQYF	TGTGCCAGCGAAGACAGGGTTAGCACAGATACGCAGTATTTT